The T cell receptor beta chain under discussion was sequenced for a study of blood T cell repertoires in COVID-19. Study overall: The United States, Italy and Spain were the sources of the acute and convalescent COVID-19 samples. Nucleic acid was either cDNA or gDNA, and it came from T cells, B-cell-depleted T cells, or PBMCs.

How the authors handled the data: Reference gene primers were amplified, and this amplification served to estimate nucleated cell counts. Sequenced by immunoSEQ multiplex PCR; TCRdb stores in-frame clones only, minus some. V and J calls and clone size come straight from that table; D and trimming were deduced from the DNA. The data hold tens of thousands of clones, with more than 65% observed a single time. Losses at the gene ends were 3 bases for V and 7 bases for J; bases not matched to a gene: 5. CDR1 and CDR2 (germline): SGDLS, YYNGEE. The CDR3 has 14 amino acids. This clonotype originated in a woman aged 60-75 years with acute or convalescent COVID-19. Material for sequencing was peripheral blood. The rearrangement links TRBV9 to TRBJ2-1; 9 bases fit TRBD2. CDR3 bases: TGTGCCAGCAGCGCTGCGGGGGGGAGAAATGAGCAGTTCTTC. Its translation: CASSAAGGRNEQFF. The entire variable domain, with the rest obtained from reference TRBV9 and TRBJ2-1, is as follows: DSGVTQTPKHLITATGQRVTLRCSPRSGDLSVYWYQQSLDQGLQFLIQYYNGEERAKGNILERFSAQQFPDLHSELNLSSLELGDSALYFCASSAAGGRNEQFFGPGTRLTVL.